This TCR beta chain was retrieved from a study of radiation and T cells in renal cell carcinoma. The time point denotes: baseline pretreatment blood. Treatment reported: 15 Gy SBRT to primary tumor, nephrectomy 4 weeks later. The patient's renal cell carcinoma had clear cell pathology. Germline loops: CDR1 SGHRS, CDR2 YFSETQ. The CDR3 runs 14 residues. V lost 3 bases and J 1 base, leaving 10 bases between the germline ends. Study results and caveats: In blood, top tumor clones expanded by 2 weeks, shrinking by 4.

The table came from immunoSEQ multiplex PCR; TCRdb's copy has only in-frame clones and leaves some out. The sample lists 130,000 to 150,000 clones, more than 70% occurring once. Notes on this clone: The antigen is not known.

This receptor was identified in a woman aged 50 to 60 with renal cell carcinoma. The specimen comprised blood, sampled from a patient whose treatment included radiotherapy and nephrectomy. The chain is built from TRBV5-1 and TRBJ1-2; a weak D match, TRBD1 (6 bases). The chain's CDR3 is CASSSTGINYGYTF. CDR3 sequence (DNA): TGCGCCAGCAGCTCGACAGGAATTAACTATGGCTACACCTTC.